Reported below is one TCR beta chain. Its antigen remains unknown. TCRdb's table, derived via immunoSEQ multiplex PCR, lists solely in-frame clones and lacks some. The sample includes tens of thousands of clones, 95% of them seen just once. This entry belongs to a study of cytomegalovirus exposure and HLA in healthy donors. The CDR3 is 14 residues long. V shed 6 bases and J shed 2 bases, with 12 bases lying between them. Germline V gene data show CDR1 as SNHLY and CDR2 as FYNNEI. Study-wide results and limits: The tendency of first-cohort TCR clusters to co-occur in the 120 validation repertoires was identified by a subsequent analysis. A few of the chains that were CMV-associated were confirmed in vitro to be specific for CMV antigens.

This clonotype originated in a woman aged 18-29 years in good health and CMV-seropositive. Sequencing input: PBMCs. This rearrangement joins TRBV2 to TRBJ2-3, with D possibly being TRBD2 (6 bases). The CDR3 region is CASRVKGLTDTQYF. CDR3 nucleotides: TGTGCCAGCAGGGTGAAGGGACTCACAGATACGCAGTATTTT.